The 10 T cell receptor beta chains in this list originate from one sample, sequenced in a study of blood T cell repertoires in COVID-19. Sequencing used immunoSEQ multiplex PCR; TCRdb keeps in-frame clones, though not all of them. This sample has about 310,000 clones, with around 86% found just once. Sequenced: peripheral blood. These receptors originate from a man in his fifties or sixties with active or convalescent COVID-19.

This rearrangement joins TRBV5-1 to TRBJ2-3; unclear D gene. Between the trimmed V and J ends, which lost 2 bases and 2 bases, there was a span of 12 bases. Germline V gives CDR1 SGHRS, CDR2 YFSETQ. The CDR3 spans 15 residues. The CDR3 sequence is CASSFAGSLTDTQYF. CDR3 DNA: TGCGCCAGCAGCTTTGCAGGCAGCCTCACAGATACGCAGTATTTT.

This clone was detected once. This chain joins TRBV9 and TRBJ2-3; weak D call: TRBD2 (5 bases). The V end lost 4 bases, the J end lost 3 bases, and 9 bases lay between the germline ends. The CDR3 loop spans 13 amino acids. CDR1 is SGDLS, CDR2 YYNGEE, per germline. CDR3: CASSRERTDTQYF. Written as DNA, the CDR3 is TGTGCCAGCAGCAGGGAGAGGACAGATACGCAGTATTTT.

This rearrangement joins TRBV27 to TRBJ1-6; the match to TRBD1 covers 7 bases. The J segment lost 5 bases and the V segment lost 2 bases, leaving 6 bases of the junction unmatched. The CDR3 extends over 16 amino acids. Germline V gene sequence: CDR1 MNHEY, CDR2 SMNVEV (reference sequence). In DNA form, the CDR3 reads TGTGCCAGCAGTTTAAAAGGGGGCCGGAATAATTCACCCCTCCACTTT. It specifies CASSLKGGRNNSPLHF.

This sequence joins TRBV5-5 and TRBJ2-7; 11 nucleotides align to TRBD2. The V gene's germline CDR1 is SGHKS and CDR2 YYEKEE (reference sequence). Losses at the gene ends were 0 bases for V and 3 bases for J; bases not matched to a gene: 2. The CDR3 totals 15 residues. The CDR3 DNA sequence: TGTGCCAGCAGCTTGGGTACTAGCGGGAGCTACGAGCAGTACTTC. As protein: CASSLGTSGSYEQYF. The whole variable domain, filled in from reference TRBV5-5 and TRBJ2-7, reads DAGVTQSPTHLIKTRGQQVTLRCSPISGHKSVSWYQQVLGQGPQFIFQYYEKEERGRGNFPDRFSARQFPNYSSELNVNALLLGDSALYLCASSLGTSGSYEQYFGPGTRLTVT.

The chain employs TRBV6-5 and TRBJ2-5; TRBD1 matches at 8 bases. V shed 2 bases and J 4 bases; nucleotides not matched to a gene: 0. The CDR3 covers 13 residues. Per germline, CDR1 MNHEY and CDR2 SVGAGI. The CDR3 loop is CASSYDRGETQYF. In DNA form, the CDR3 reads TGTGCCAGCAGTTACGACAGGGGAGAGACCCAGTACTTC.

The chain employs TRBV5-1 and TRBJ1-2; a possible D gene is TRBD1 (6 bases). This CDR3 is 15 amino acids long. Germline values: CDR1 SGHRS, CDR2 YFSETQ. Trimming shortened V by 0 bases and J by 1 base, and 10 bases separated the two germline ends. As DNA, the CDR3 is TGCGCCAGCAGCTTGGACAGGGCCCTTAACTATGGCTACACCTTC. It yields the protein CASSLDRALNYGYTF. Complete variable domain (other parts from reference TRBV5-1 and TRBJ1-2): KAGVTQTPRYLIKTRGQQVTLSCSPISGHRSVSWYQQTPGQGLQFLFEYFSETQRNKGNFPGRFSGRQFSNSRSEMNVSTLELGDSALYLCASSLDRALNYGYTFGSGTRLTVV.

V and J are TRBV12-5 and TRBJ2-1, with TRBD1 as a possible D gene (6 bases). V shed 0 bases and J shed 1 base, with 19 bases lying between them. Germline-derived CDR1 and CDR2 are LGHNT and FRNRAP. This CDR3 is 19 amino acids long. CDR3 bases: TGTGCTAGTGGTTTGGTAATTTCAGGGGCGGGCGGGTCCTACAATGAGCAGTTCTTC. Translated, it gives CASGLVISGAGGSYNEQFF.

The J gene is TRBJ1-1, the V gene TRBV14; weak D call: TRBD1 (6 bases). Germline CDR1 and CDR2: SGHDN and FVKESK. The V end was cut by 5 bases, the J end by 3 bases, with 10 bases between. The CDR3 is made up of 13 amino acids. The CDR3 sequence: CASSTDSYTEAFF. CDR3 DNA sequence: TGTGCCAGCAGCACGGACAGCTACACTGAAGCTTTCTTT. Using reference TRBV14 and TRBJ1-1 for the parts outside the CDR3, the full variable domain is EAGVTQFPSHSVIEKGQTVTLRCDPISGHDNLYWYRRVMGKEIKFLLHFVKESKQDESGMPNNRFLAERTGGTYSTLKVQPAELEDSGVYFCASSTDSYTEAFFGQGTRLTVV.

This chain connects TRBV29-1 to TRBJ2-3; the D is unclear. Trimming left V 6 bases short and J 0 bases short, with 10 bases between. CDR1 and CDR2 from the germline V gene are SQVTM and ANQGSEA. The CDR3 length is 13 residues. CDR3 protein: CSVQITSTDTQYF. The CDR3 DNA reads TGCAGCGTCCAAATCACTAGCACAGATACGCAGTATTTT.

This clone appeared once. The rearrangement joins TRBV10-3 to TRBJ2-1; D may be TRBD1 (6 bases). The CDR3 extends over 15 amino acids. CDR1 ENHRY and CDR2 SYGVKD come from the germline V gene. V was clipped by 4 bases and J by 0 bases, with 10 bases between them. In DNA form, the CDR3 reads TGTGCCATCAGTGGACGGACAGTCTCCTACAATGAGCAGTTCTTC. The encoded protein is CAISGRTVSYNEQFF.